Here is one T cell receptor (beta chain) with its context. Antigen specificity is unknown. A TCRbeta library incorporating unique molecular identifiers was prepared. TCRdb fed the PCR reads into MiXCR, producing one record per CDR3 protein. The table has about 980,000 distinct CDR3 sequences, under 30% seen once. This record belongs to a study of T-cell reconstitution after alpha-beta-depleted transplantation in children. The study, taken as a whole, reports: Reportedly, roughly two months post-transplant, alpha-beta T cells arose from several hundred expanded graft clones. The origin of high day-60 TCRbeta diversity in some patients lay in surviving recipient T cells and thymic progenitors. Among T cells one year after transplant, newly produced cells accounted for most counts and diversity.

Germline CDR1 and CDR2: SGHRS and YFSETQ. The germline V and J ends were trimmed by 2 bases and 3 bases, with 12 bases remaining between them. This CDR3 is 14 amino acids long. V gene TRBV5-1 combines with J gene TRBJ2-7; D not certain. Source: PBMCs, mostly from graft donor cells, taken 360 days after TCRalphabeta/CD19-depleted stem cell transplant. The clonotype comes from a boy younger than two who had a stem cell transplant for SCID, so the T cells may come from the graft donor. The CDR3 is CASSFFGPGYEQYF. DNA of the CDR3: TGCGCCAGCAGCTTCTTCGGGCCCGGCTACGAGCAGTACTTC.